One and the same sample provided the 13 T cell receptor beta chains below, sequenced in a study of T cells in Graves' hyperthyroidism and ophthalmopathy. The source material, RNA transcripts, was used to amplify TCR beta CDR3 regions. The TCR CDR3 first-round RT-PCR relied on the HTBI primer set. From the multiplex PCR reads, TCRdb called clonotypes with MiXCR, one entry per CDR3 protein. The sample includes fewer than 350,000 distinct CDR3 sequences, about 19% of them seen just once. Sequences were obtained from blood. These receptors all stem from a man aged 45-60 years with Graves' ophthalmopathy.

The chain links TRBV4-1 to TRBJ1-4, with 8 bases identical to TRBD1. In germline, CDR1 is MGHRA, CDR2 YSYEKL. Losses at the gene ends were 0 bases for V and 5 bases for J; bases not matched to a gene: 5. This CDR3 has 16 amino acids. The CDR3 loop is CASSQDSRGLNEKLFF. The CDR3 DNA follows: TGCGCCAGCAGCCAAGATAGCAGGGGGCTCAATGAAAAACTGTTTTTT.

The rearrangement uses TRBV5-1 and TRBJ2-5, with TRBD1 identical over 11 bases. The CDR3 has 15 residues. Per germline, CDR1 SGHRS and CDR2 YFSETQ. Trimming cost V 6 bases and J 2 bases; bases outside gene matches: 6. The CDR3 region has the DNA TGCGCCAGCAATCCCGGACAGGGGGCACAAGAGACCCAGTACTTC. This gives the protein CASNPGQGAQETQYF.

This clonotype showed up just a few times. The chain combines TRBV18 with TRBJ2-5, with TRBD1 matching 7 bases. The CDR3 length is 15 residues. V shed 1 base and J 1 base; nucleotides not matched to a gene: 3. CDR1 is KGHSH, CDR2 LQKENI, per germline. As DNA, the CDR3 is TGTGCCAGCTCACCACTACAGGGGCCCCAAGAGACCCAGTACTTC. It specifies CASSPLQGPQETQYF.

The chain couples TRBV5-1 to TRBJ2-2; no clear D gene. The length of the CDR3 is 15 residues. CDR1 and CDR2 from the germline V gene are SGHRS and YFSETQ. Between the trimmed V and J ends, which lost 0 bases and 2 bases, there was a span of 8 bases. This chain's CDR3 is CASSLVQDNTGELFF. The CDR3, as DNA: TGCGCCAGCAGCTTGGTGCAGGATAACACCGGGGAGCTGTTTTTT.

This clonotype showed up many times. The rearrangement joins TRBV7-9 to TRBJ2-5, with D maybe TRBD1 (6 bases). V was shortened by 5 bases and J by 4 bases, with 14 bases between the two germline ends. There are 14 residues in the CDR3. The germline V gene encodes CDR1 SEHNR and CDR2 FQNEAQ (reference sequence). The CDR3 protein is CASSPPDSRETQYF. The CDR3 bases are TGTGCCAGCAGCCCGCCGGACAGCAGAGAGACCCAGTACTTC.

This chain uses TRBV6-1 with TRBJ1-2; D is perhaps TRBD1 (5 bases). The CDR3 covers 13 residues. CDR1 MNHNS and CDR2 SASEGT come from the germline V gene. V was shortened by 6 bases and J by 5 bases, with 13 bases between the two germline ends. This CDR3 is CASRHTGLYGYTF. CDR3 in DNA: TGTGCCAGCAGACATACAGGACTTTATGGCTACACCTTC.

V is TRBV2 and J is TRBJ1-5; a weak D match, TRBD1 (5 bases). CDR1 and CDR2 from the germline V gene are SNHLY and FYNNEI. V lost 2 bases to trimming and J lost 2 bases, with 19 bases between them. CDR3 length equals 18 residues. The CDR3 sequence: CASSELARGWIGNQPQHF. CDR3 sequence (DNA): TGTGCCAGCAGTGAATTGGCCCGGGGGTGGATTGGCAATCAGCCCCAGCATTTT.

Concerning this clonotype: This could be a read error, since a much larger clone is one nucleotide away. Without the conserved terminal phenylalanine or tryptophan, this CDR3 likely stems from a read error. V usage is TRBV5-1 and J usage is TRBJ1-5, with a weak D call TRBD1 (6 bases). The CDR3 runs 13 residues. V lost 0 bases and J lost 11, with 12 bases in between. From germline, CDR1 is SGHRS and CDR2 YFSETQ. The CDR3 sequence: CASSLETGKTQHL. The CDR3 bases are TGCGCCAGCAGCTTGGAGACAGGCAAGACCCAGCATCTT.

This clonotype has at least ten counts. This chain connects TRBV5-4 to TRBJ2-7, with TRBD1 matching 8 bases. The CDR3 is 15 amino acids. V was clipped by 2 bases and J by 0 bases; unmatched bases: 4. Germline V gene data show CDR1 as SGHNT and CDR2 as YYREEE (reference sequence). The CDR3 sequence: CASSFDRGDSYEQYF. CDR3 DNA sequence: TGTGCCAGCAGCTTCGACAGGGGTGACTCCTACGAGCAGTACTTC.

In its sample, this clonotype was seen a few times. This chain links TRBV20-1 with TRBJ1-4; 7 bases fit TRBD1. CDR3 length: 16 amino acids. The V and J ends lost 5 bases and 0 bases, in that order; junction bases with no gene match: 9. CDR1 and CDR2 (germline): DFQATT, SNEGSKA (reference sequence). The CDR3: CSADLRGTATNEKLFF. The CDR3, as DNA: TGCAGTGCTGATCTCCGAGGGACAGCAACTAATGAAAAACTGTTTTTT.

This clonotype was observed a single time. This rearrangement joins TRBV2 to TRBJ2-1, with D tentatively TRBD2 (5 bases). The germline gives CDR1 SNHLY, CDR2 FYNNEI. The germline V and J ends were trimmed by 7 bases and 4 bases, with 17 bases remaining between them. The CDR3 has 15 amino acids. This chain's CDR3 is CASTPWGVGYNEQFF. CDR3 sequence (DNA): TGTGCCAGCACCCCCTGGGGAGTAGGTTACAATGAGCAGTTCTTC.

This chain links TRBV4-1 with TRBJ2-1; TRBD1 or TRBD2 may be the D gene (7 bases each). With 5 bases removed from V and 0 bases from J, the gap between germline ends came to 20 bases. Germline loops: CDR1 MGHRA, CDR2 YSYEKL. CDR3 length equals 18 residues. CDR3 in amino acids: CASSLSGTALSSYNEQFF. The CDR3 bases are TGCGCCAGCAGCTTGAGCGGGACAGCCCTGAGCTCCTACAATGAGCAGTTCTTC.

Points on this clonotype: A read error may produce the germline difference seen at one junction end. This chain connects TRBV4-1 to TRBJ2-3, with D perhaps TRBD2 (6 bases). The CDR3 contains 15 residues. Germline values: CDR1 MGHRA, CDR2 YSYEKL. CDR3: CASSQGPWGVDTQYF. As DNA, the CDR3 is TGCGCCAGTAGCCAAGGCCCTTGGGGGGTGGATACGCAGTATTTT.